These 25 T cell receptor beta chains were sequenced from one sample in a study of blood T cell repertoires in COVID-19 (dated by TCRdb to 2020 to 2022). Receptors were amplified or captured by the immunoSEQ multiplex PCR assay. The table comes from immuneACCESS by way of TCRdb, which keeps in-frame sequences with V and J called. Part of the clones is missing from these tables; in studies checked, under half for an unresolved V gene and the rest for unknown reasons. Within this sample are around 250,000 clones, with 84% of them counted one time only. The ten largest account for about 1.5% of the sample. Sequencing was performed on peripheral blood. Every receptor here comes from a middle-aged woman who had recovered from COVID-19.

This clone has only one observation. The chain's CDR3 is CASSPGQGDYEQYF. The CDR3 DNA reads TGTGCCAGCTCACCGGGACAGGGGGACTACGAGCAGTACTTC. The chain has TRBV18 and TRBJ2-7; 11 bases fit TRBD1. Germline values: CDR1 KGHSH, CDR2 LQKENI. This CDR3 contains 14 residues. V lost 3 bases and J lost 3; bases outside the gene matches: 1.

On this clone: Additional DNA sequences in this sample encode the identical CDR3. J is TRBJ1-1 and V is TRBV30, with no clear D. The CDR3 has 13 amino acids. V gave up 0 bases and J gave up 1 base, with 6 bases separating them. CDR1 is GTSNPN, CDR2 SVGIG, per germline (reference sequence). The CDR3 region has the DNA TGTGCCTGGAGTGTCGGAGGGAACACTGAAGCTTTCTTT. Translation: CAWSVGGNTEAFF.

This chain links TRBV10-3 with TRBJ1-2; D is possibly TRBD1 (5 bases). The V and J ends lost 11 bases and 5 bases respectively, with 12 bases between them. There are 11 residues in the CDR3. Germline CDR1 is ENHRY and CDR2 is SYGVKD. As DNA, the CDR3 is TGTGCCGCCTGGGGGGGGTATGGCTACACCTTC. Translated: CAAWGGYGYTF.

The chain employs TRBV19 and TRBJ2-7; weak D call: TRBD1 (6 bases). V was clipped by 7 bases and J by 0 bases, with 7 bases between them. The germline V gene has CDR1 LNHDA and CDR2 SQIVND (reference sequence). The CDR3 covers 12 residues. CDR3 in DNA: TGTGCCAGTAAAGGGGGCTCCTACGAGCAGTACTTC. Protein product: CASKGGSYEQYF.

The chain combines TRBV5-1 with TRBJ1-2, with D perhaps TRBD1 (6 bases). Trimming removed 4 bases from V and 3 bases from J, with 10 bases in between. The CDR3 runs 13 residues. From germline, CDR1 is SGHRS and CDR2 YFSETQ. The CDR3 DNA is TGCGCCAGCAGCCCCCCAGGGGACTATGGCTACACCTTC. Its protein product is CASSPPGDYGYTF.

The chain carries TRBV19 and TRBJ1-5; TRBD1 is a possible D gene (6 bases). CDR3 length: 13 amino acids. Trimming left V 5 bases short and J 6 bases short, with 11 bases between. The germline V gene encodes CDR1 LNHDA and CDR2 SQIVND (reference sequence). This CDR3 reads CASSLNRVQPQHF. In DNA form, the CDR3 reads TGTGCCAGTAGTTTGAACAGGGTTCAGCCCCAGCATTTT.

The rearrangement uses TRBV5-1 and TRBJ1-3; unclear D gene. V shed 0 bases and J shed 0 bases, with 10 bases lying between them. The CDR3 runs to 16 residues. Per germline, CDR1 SGHRS and CDR2 YFSETQ. The CDR3 region is CASSLGDPYSGNTIYF. The CDR3 region has the DNA TGCGCCAGCAGCTTGGGAGATCCTTACTCTGGAAACACCATATATTTT.

The chain couples TRBV2 to TRBJ2-3; TRBD2 matches at 7 bases. V trimming: 9 bases; J trimming: 6 bases; junction bases outside the gene matches: 6. The CDR3 length is 12 residues. Germline loops: CDR1 SNHLY, CDR2 FYNNEI. CDR3 region: CARGTNGDTQYF. Here the CDR3 DNA reads TGTGCCAGAGGGACTAACGGCGATACGCAGTATTTT.

The chain is built from TRBV5-1 and TRBJ1-5, with a possible D match to TRBD1 (5 bases). This CDR3 is built from 14 residues. V was pared by 4 bases and J by 2 bases, with 10 bases between. Germline lookup yields CDR1 SGHRS and CDR2 YFSETQ. The CDR3 bases are TGCGCCAGCAGCCCAGACAGTGGCAATCAGCCCCAGCATTTT. It is translated as CASSPDSGNQPQHF.

The V and J genes are TRBV7-9 and TRBJ2-2; maybe TRBD1 (5 bases). Germline V CDR1 and CDR2: SEHNR, FQNEAQ (reference sequence). The CDR3 contains 13 residues. The ends were cut back, 3 bases at V and 6 bases at J, with 8 bases in the middle. CDR3 sequence: CASSLGQSGELFF. The DNA for the CDR3 is TGTGCCAGCAGCTTGGGGCAGTCCGGGGAGCTGTTTTTT.

This sequence joins TRBV19 and TRBJ2-2, with D hard to call. The germline V gene has CDR1 LNHDA and CDR2 SQIVND (reference sequence). Trimming took off 3 bases at V and 3 bases at J, with 11 bases between the two ends. The CDR3 consists of 15 residues. The CDR3 DNA is TGTGCCAGTAGTATGAGTATACGGTACACCGGGGAGCTGTTTTTT. Protein sequence: CASSMSIRYTGELFF. Supplemented by reference TRBV19 and TRBJ2-2, the full variable domain reads DGGITQSPKYLFRKEGQNVTLSCEQNLNHDAMYWYRQDPGQGLRLIYYSQIVNDFQKGDIAEGYSVSREKKESFPLTVTSAQKNPTAFYLCASSMSIRYTGELFFGEGSRLTVL.

Only one count was recorded for this clone. The chain recombines TRBV6-5 with TRBJ1-2, with D unresolved. V lost 8 bases to trimming and J lost 5 bases, with 18 bases between them. The CDR3 runs 14 residues. The germline gives CDR1 MNHEY, CDR2 SVGAGI. CDR3 coding DNA: TGTGCCAGCGGGCCTCTCGCTAGAGGGTATGGCTACACCTTC. Protein sequence: CASGPLARGYGYTF.

The chain couples TRBV7-2 to TRBJ1-6, with D possibly TRBD1 on 5 matching bases. CDR1 is SGHTA, CDR2 FQGNSA, per germline. The CDR3 has 15 amino acids. V gave up 4 bases and J gave up 7 bases, with 14 bases separating them. CDR3 sequence (DNA): TGTGCCAGCAGCTCAGTCACAGGAAGGAATTCACCCCTCCACTTT. Encoded protein: CASSSVTGRNSPLHF.

This clone was seen a handful of times. The gene calls are TRBV30 and TRBJ1-2; D possibly corresponds to TRBD1 (5 bases). Trimming took 1 base from V and 7 from J, leaving 16 bases between them. CDR1 GTSNPN and CDR2 SVGIG come from the germline V gene (reference sequence). The CDR3 loop spans 14 amino acids. This CDR3 is CAWSGDSGSGGYTF. The CDR3 nucleotides are TGTGCCTGGAGTGGAGACAGTGGCTCGGGTGGCTACACCTTC.

The chain joins TRBV5-1 to TRBJ2-5, with 8 nucleotides matching TRBD1. Germline assignment: CDR1 SGHRS and CDR2 YFSETQ. The CDR3 is 13 residues long. The V segment lost 4 bases and the J segment 5 bases; nucleotides outside the gene matches: 4. CDR3 sequence reads: CASSHGQGETQYF. CDR3 DNA: TGCGCCAGCAGCCACGGACAGGGTGAGACCCAGTACTTC.

V and J are TRBV28 and TRBJ1-3; TRBD1 might be the D (5 bases). Germline lookup yields CDR1 MDHEN and CDR2 SYDVKM. The germline V and J ends were trimmed by 8 bases and 0 bases, with 8 bases remaining between them. The CDR3 consists of 13 residues. The CDR3 here is CASPDSSGNTIYF. The CDR3 DNA sequence: TGTGCCAGCCCCGACAGCTCTGGAAACACCATATATTTT.

CDR3 region: CSVYPSGTGYEQYF. CDR3 in DNA: TGCAGCGTTTACCCCTCCGGGACAGGATACGAGCAGTACTTC. The J gene is TRBJ2-7, the V gene TRBV29-1, with 8 bases that match TRBD1. The germline V gene encodes CDR1 SQVTM and CDR2 ANQGSEA. Trimming at V came to 5 bases and at J to 4 bases, leaving 10 bases not matched to a gene. The CDR3 is made up of 14 amino acids.

The count of this clone is one. The chain joins TRBV10-3 to TRBJ2-7; D might be TRBD2 (6 bases). The CDR3 extends over 13 amino acids. CDR1 is ENHRY and CDR2 is SYGVKD in the germline V gene. With 8 bases removed from V and 3 bases from J, the gap between germline ends came to 14 bases. CDR3 nucleotides: TGTGCCATCGGGTTCAGGGAGGTCTACGAGCAGTACTTC. It is translated as CAIGFREVYEQYF.

The chain couples TRBV28 to TRBJ2-6; 9 nucleotides match TRBD1. Per the germline V gene, CDR1 is MDHEN and CDR2 is SYDVKM. The CDR3 length is 19 residues. Germline trimming cut 6 bases from V and 0 bases from J; bases unmatched to any gene: 12. Here the CDR3 reads CASSSPPGQGSSGANVLTF. In DNA form, the CDR3 reads TGTGCCAGCAGCTCACCTCCTGGACAGGGGAGCTCTGGGGCCAACGTCCTGACTTTC.

This chain joins TRBV24-1 and TRBJ2-2, with TRBD2 matching over 7 bases. Germline loops: CDR1 KGHDR, CDR2 SFDVKD. With 4 bases clipped from V and 2 bases from J, the junction kept 6 bases outside the gene matches. The CDR3 is 16 amino acids. The CDR3 loop is CATSDLGGGNTGELFF. As DNA, the CDR3 is TGTGCCACCAGTGACCTTGGCGGGGGTAACACCGGGGAGCTGTTTTTT.

The CDR3 DNA sequence: TGTGCCAGCAGCACCGACAGGGGGCATGGCTACACCTTC. This gives the protein CASSTDRGHGYTF. The rearrangement joins TRBV5-6 to TRBJ1-2; 10 bases are shared with TRBD1. V was pared by 4 bases and J by 6 bases, with 3 bases of the junction left unmatched. The germline V gene encodes CDR1 SGHDT and CDR2 YYEEEE. CDR3 length equals 13 residues. Together with reference TRBV5-6 and TRBJ1-2, the CDR3 gives the full variable domain: DAGVTQSPTHLIKTRGQQVTLRCSPKSGHDTVSWYQQALGQGPQFIFQYYEEEERQRGNFPDRFSGHQFPNYSSELNVNALLLGDSALYLCASSTDRGHGYTFGSGTRLTVV.

The chain links TRBV6-6 to TRBJ2-7, with 8 bases identical to TRBD2. J lost 6 bases, V lost 5 bases, and 3 bases had no gene match. The CDR3 consists of 12 residues. CDR1 is MNHNY, CDR2 SVGAGI, per germline (reference sequence). The CDR3 spells CASSRGGLEQYF. CDR3 coding DNA: TGTGCCAGCAGTCGCGGGGGGCTCGAGCAGTACTTC.

This chain connects TRBV27 to TRBJ2-3, with 9 bases that match TRBD2. Germline V CDR1 and CDR2: MNHEY, SMNVEV (reference sequence). The CDR3 loop spans 15 amino acids. The trim removed 4 bases at V and 1 base at J, leaving 3 bases unmatched. The DNA of the CDR3 is TGTGCCAGCAGTTCCAGGACTAGCGGCACAGATACGCAGTATTTT. Its protein product is CASSSRTSGTDTQYF.

The chain couples TRBV9 to TRBJ1-5; no clear D. CDR3 length equals 13 residues. The ends were cut back, 4 bases at V and 4 bases at J, with 9 bases in the middle. The V gene's germline CDR1 is SGDLS and CDR2 YYNGEE. The CDR3 DNA reads TGTGCCAGCAGCCCCCTACCGAATCAGCCCCAGCATTTT. Encoded protein: CASSPLPNQPQHF.

The chain links TRBV19 to TRBJ2-2, with D possibly TRBD2 on 7 matching bases. Trimming took 7 bases from V and 6 from J, leaving 21 bases between them. CDR3 size: 16 residues. Germline-derived CDR1 and CDR2 are LNHDA and SQIVND (reference sequence). CDR3 region: CASTSRSGGEAGELFF. DNA for the CDR3: TGTGCCAGTACCAGCAGGTCGGGGGGCGAGGCCGGGGAGCTGTTTTTT.